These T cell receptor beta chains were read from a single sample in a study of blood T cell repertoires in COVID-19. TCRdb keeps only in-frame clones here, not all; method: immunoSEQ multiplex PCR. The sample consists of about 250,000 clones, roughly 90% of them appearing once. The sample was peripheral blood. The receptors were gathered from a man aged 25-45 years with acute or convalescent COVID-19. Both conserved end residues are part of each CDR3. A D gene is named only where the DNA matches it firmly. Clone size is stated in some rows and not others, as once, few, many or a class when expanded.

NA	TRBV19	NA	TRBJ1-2	CASSFFLGGDWGYGYTF	TGTGCCAGTAGCTTCTTTCTCGGGGGAGACTGGGGGTATGGCTACACCTTC
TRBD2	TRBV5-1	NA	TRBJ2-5	CASSGGVETQYF	TGCGCCAGCAGCGGGGGGGTGGAGACCCAGTACTTC
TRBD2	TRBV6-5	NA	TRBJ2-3	CASKHSGGKGDTQYF	TGTGCCAGCAAACACAGCGGGGGCAAAGGGGATACGCAGTATTTT
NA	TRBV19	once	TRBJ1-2	CASSMGGADGYTF	TGTGCCAGTAGTATGGGGGGGGCAGACGGCTACACCTTC
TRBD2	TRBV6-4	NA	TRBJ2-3	CASSRLAGGGLDTQYF	TGTGCCAGCAGTCGACTAGCGGGAGGGGGATTAGATACGCAGTATTTT
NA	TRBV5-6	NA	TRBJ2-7	CASSLEAGHEQYF	TGTGCCAGCAGCTTGGAAGCCGGACATGAGCAGTACTTC
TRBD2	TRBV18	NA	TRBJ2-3	CASSLAGGSTDTQYF	TGTGCCAGCTCACTAGCGGGGGGCAGCACAGATACGCAGTATTTT
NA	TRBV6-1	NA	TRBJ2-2	CASSERLEGGELFF	TGTGCCAGCAGTGAACGGTTGGAGGGCGGGGAGCTGTTTTTT
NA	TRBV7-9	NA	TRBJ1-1	CASSLALAEAFF	TGTGCCAGCAGCTTAGCTCTGGCAGAAGCTTTCTTT
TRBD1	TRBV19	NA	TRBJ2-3	CASSVPPGQGEYTQYF	TGTGCCAGTAGTGTACCCCCGGGACAGGGGGAATATACGCAGTATTTT
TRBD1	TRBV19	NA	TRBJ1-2	CASSQGVNYGYTF	TGTGCCAGTAGTCAGGGGGTTAACTATGGCTACACCTTC
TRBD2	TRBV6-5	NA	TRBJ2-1	CASRRLAGGDEQFF	TGTGCCAGCAGAAGACTAGCGGGAGGCGATGAGCAGTTCTTC
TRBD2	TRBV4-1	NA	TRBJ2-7	CASSSLAGPYEQYF	TGCGCCAGCAGTTCACTAGCGGGACCATACGAGCAGTACTTC
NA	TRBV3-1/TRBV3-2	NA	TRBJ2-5	CASSLPTGTQYF	TGTGCCAGCAGCCTCCCAACGGGGACCCAGTACTTC
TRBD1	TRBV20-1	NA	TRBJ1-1	CSARTGDEAFF	TGCAGTGCTAGGACAGGGGATGAAGCTTTCTTT
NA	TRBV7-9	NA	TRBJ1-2	CASSLNSILNYGYTF	TGTGCCAGCAGCTTAAACTCCATTCTGAACTATGGCTACACCTTC
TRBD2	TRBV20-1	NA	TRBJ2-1	CSASRLAGPYNEQFF	TGCAGTGCTAGTCGACTAGCGGGACCATACAATGAGCAGTTCTTC
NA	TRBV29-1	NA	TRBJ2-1	CSVDRVEQFF	TGCAGCGTTGACCGTGTTGAGCAGTTCTTC
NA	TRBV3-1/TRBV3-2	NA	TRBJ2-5	CASSPPSRLVQETQYF	TGTGCCAGCAGCCCTCCGAGCCGACTAGTCCAAGAGACCCAGTACTTC
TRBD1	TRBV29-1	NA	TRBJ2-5	CSLWTGSRETQYF	TGCAGCCTATGGACAGGGTCGAGGGAGACCCAGTACTTC
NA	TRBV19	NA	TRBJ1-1	CASSMGGHTEAFF	TGTGCCAGTAGTATGGGAGGGCACACTGAAGCTTTCTTT
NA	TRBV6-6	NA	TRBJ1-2	CASSRSGDYGYTF	TGTGCCAGCAGTCGATCAGGGGACTATGGCTACACCTTC
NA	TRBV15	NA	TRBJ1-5	CATSRVRDTIKPQHF	TGTGCCACCAGCAGAGTAAGGGACACCATCAAGCCCCAGCATTTT
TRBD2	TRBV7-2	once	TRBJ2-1	CASSLVYGTSDCCFF	TGTGCCAGCAGCTTAGTATATGGGACTAGCGATTGTTGCTTCTTC
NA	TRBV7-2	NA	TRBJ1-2	CASSLESRVIYGYTF	TGTGCCAGCAGCTTAGAGTCCAGGGTCATCTATGGCTACACCTTC
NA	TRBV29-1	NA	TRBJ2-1	CSVDSVNEQFF	TGCAGCGTTGACTCGGTCAATGAGCAGTTCTTC
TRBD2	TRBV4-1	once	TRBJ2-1	CASSQGLAGSDEQFF	TGCGCCAGCAGCCAAGGTCTAGCGGGGTCAGATGAGCAGTTCTTC
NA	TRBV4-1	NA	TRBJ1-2	CASSQDFESLYGYTF	TGCGCCAGCAGCCAAGATTTTGAGTCCCTCTATGGCTACACCTTC
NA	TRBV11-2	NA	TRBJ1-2	CASSTVQGSVRGYTF	TGTGCCAGCAGCACCGTACAGGGTTCGGTGCGTGGCTACACCTTC
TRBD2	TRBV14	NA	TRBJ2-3	CASSQALAGVGQYF	TGTGCCAGCAGCCAAGCGCTAGCGGGAGTGGGGCAGTATTTT
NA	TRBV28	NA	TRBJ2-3	CASSFWRISTDTQYF	TGTGCCAGCAGTTTCTGGCGGATAAGCACAGATACGCAGTATTTT
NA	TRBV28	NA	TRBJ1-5	CASTSGANQPQHF	TGTGCCAGCACATCAGGGGCCAATCAGCCCCAGCATTTT
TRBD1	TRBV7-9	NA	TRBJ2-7	CASSRPYTGGRGYEQYF	TGTGCCAGCAGCCGACCCTATACAGGGGGGCGAGGGTACGAGCAGTACTTC
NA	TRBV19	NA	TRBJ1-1	CASSAGPGTTEAFF	TGTGCCAGTAGCGCGGGACCCGGGACGACTGAAGCTTTCTTT
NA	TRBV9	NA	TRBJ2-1	CASSVVSGSYNEQFF	TGTGCCAGCAGCGTAGTGTCAGGATCCTACAATGAGCAGTTCTTC
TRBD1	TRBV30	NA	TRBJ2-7	CAWSGGGQGPYEQYF	TGTGCCTGGAGTGGGGGGGGACAGGGCCCCTACGAGCAGTACTTC
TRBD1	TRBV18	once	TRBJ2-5	CASSPDRGRAETQYF	TGTGCCAGCTCCCCGGACAGGGGGCGGGCGGAGACCCAGTACTTC
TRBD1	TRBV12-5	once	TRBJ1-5	CASGLGGQGNNQPQHF	TGTGCTAGTGGTTTGGGTGGACAGGGGAACAATCAGCCCCAGCATTTT
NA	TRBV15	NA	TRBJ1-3	CATSPQGSGNTIYF	TGTGCCACCAGCCCTCAGGGTTCTGGAAACACCATATATTTT
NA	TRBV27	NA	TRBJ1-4	CASSVTPGGEKLFF	TGTGCCAGCAGTGTCACCCCGGGGGGGGAAAAACTGTTTTTT
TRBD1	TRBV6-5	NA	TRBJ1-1	CASRKGQAMNTEAFF	TGTGCCAGCAGGAAGGGACAGGCCATGAACACTGAAGCTTTCTTT
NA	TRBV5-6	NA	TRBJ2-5	CASSRQGGGETQYF	TGTGCCAGCAGCCGCCAGGGAGGAGGGGAGACCCAGTACTTC
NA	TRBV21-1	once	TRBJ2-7	CASGPGQRNYEQYF	TGTGCCAGCGGGCCGGGACAGAGAAACTACGAGCAGTACTTC
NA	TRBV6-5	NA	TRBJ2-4	CASSATIQYF	TGTGCCAGCAGCGCGACTATTCAGTACTTC
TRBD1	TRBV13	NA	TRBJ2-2	CASSYGTGGLNTGELFF	TGTGCCAGCAGCTACGGGACAGGGGGTCTAAACACCGGGGAGCTGTTTTTT
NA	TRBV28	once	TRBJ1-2	CASSLFSYYGYTF	TGTGCCAGCAGTTTATTTTCCTACTATGGCTACACCTTC
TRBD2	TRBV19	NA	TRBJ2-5	CASSRRSGAETQYF	TGTGCCAGTAGTAGGAGGAGCGGGGCCGAGACCCAGTACTTC
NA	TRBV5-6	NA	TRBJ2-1	CASSVGTNYNEQFF	TGTGCCAGCAGCGTCGGGACAAACTACAATGAGCAGTTCTTC
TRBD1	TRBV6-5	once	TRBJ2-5	CASSYQDRAETQYF	TGTGCCAGCAGTTACCAGGACAGGGCGGAGACCCAGTACTTC
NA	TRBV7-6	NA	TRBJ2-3	CASSPLVGGTDTQYF	TGTGCCAGCAGCCCTTTAGTGGGAGGCACAGATACGCAGTATTTT
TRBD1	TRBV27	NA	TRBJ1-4	CASSRDSGNEKLFF	TGTGCCAGCAGTAGGGACAGTGGTAATGAAAAACTGTTTTTT
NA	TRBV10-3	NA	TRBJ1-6	CAIRDGQLDNSPLHF	TGTGCCATCAGGGACGGACAGTTAGATAATTCACCCCTCCACTTT
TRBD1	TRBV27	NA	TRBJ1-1	CASSEERDSRRITEAFF	TGTGCCAGCAGTGAAGAAAGGGACAGTCGGAGGATCACTGAAGCTTTCTTT
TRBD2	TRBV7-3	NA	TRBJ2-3	CASSSGLAVTDTQYF	TGTGCCAGCAGCTCGGGACTAGCGGTCACAGATACGCAGTATTTT
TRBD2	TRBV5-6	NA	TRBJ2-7	CASSRGLAGAYEQYF	TGTGCCAGCAGCAGGGGACTAGCGGGGGCCTACGAGCAGTACTTC